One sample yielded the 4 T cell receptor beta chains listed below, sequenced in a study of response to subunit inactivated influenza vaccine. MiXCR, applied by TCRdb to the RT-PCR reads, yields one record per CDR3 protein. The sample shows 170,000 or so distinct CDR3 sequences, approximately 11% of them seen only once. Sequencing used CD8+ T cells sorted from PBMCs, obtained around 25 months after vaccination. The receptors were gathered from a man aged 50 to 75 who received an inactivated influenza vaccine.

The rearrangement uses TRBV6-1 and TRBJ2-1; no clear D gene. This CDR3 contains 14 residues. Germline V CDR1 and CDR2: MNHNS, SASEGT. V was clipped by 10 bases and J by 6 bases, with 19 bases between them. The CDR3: CATKEGYTGNEQFF. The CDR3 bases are TGTGCCACCAAAGAAGGGTACACGGGCAATGAGCAGTTCTTC.

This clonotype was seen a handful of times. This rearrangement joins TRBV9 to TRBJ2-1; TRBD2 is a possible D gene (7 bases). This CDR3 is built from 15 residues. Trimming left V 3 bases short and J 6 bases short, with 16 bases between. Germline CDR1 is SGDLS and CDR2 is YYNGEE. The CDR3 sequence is CASSGGAGATNEQFF. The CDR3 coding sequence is TGTGCCAGCAGCGGGGGGGCGGGAGCAACCAATGAGCAGTTCTTC.

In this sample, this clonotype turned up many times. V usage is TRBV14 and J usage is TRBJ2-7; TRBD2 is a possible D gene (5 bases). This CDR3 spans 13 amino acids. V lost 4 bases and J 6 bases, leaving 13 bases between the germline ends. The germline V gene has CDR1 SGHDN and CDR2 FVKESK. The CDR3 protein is CASSLKTIPEQYF. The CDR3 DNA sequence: TGTGCCAGCAGCCTTAAGACTATCCCCGAGCAGTACTTC.

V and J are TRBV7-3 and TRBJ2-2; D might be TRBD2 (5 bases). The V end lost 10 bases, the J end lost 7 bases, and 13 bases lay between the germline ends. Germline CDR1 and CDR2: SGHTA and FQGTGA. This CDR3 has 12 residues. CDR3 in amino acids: CATGNGDGELFF. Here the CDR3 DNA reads TGTGCCACGGGGAATGGTGACGGGGAGCTGTTTTTT.